The entry below gives a single T cell receptor beta chain sequence along with its context. Its antigen is as yet unknown. The sample originates from a study of cytomegalovirus exposure and HLA in healthy donors. The method was immunoSEQ multiplex PCR; TCRdb's version includes in-frame clones alone and lacks a portion of them. Of over 85,000 clones listed, almost 85% are singletons. From germline, CDR1 is SGDLS and CDR2 YYNGEE. The CDR3 length is 16 residues. V trimming: 4 bases; J trimming: 4 bases; junction bases outside the gene matches: 10. Findings of the study overall: Within the approximately 130 validation repertoires, first-cohort TCR clusters tended to co-occur, according to a later analysis. In vitro work confirmed that three CMV-associated chains recognize CMV antigens.

The gene calls are TRBV9 and TRBJ1-3; 8 bases fit TRBD1. The source material was PBMCs. The TCR was taken from a woman under 30 in good health and CMV-seropositive. CDR3 sequence (DNA): TGTGCCAGCAGCCCATTGACAGGGGAGGGCGGAAACACCATATATTTT. Protein product: CASSPLTGEGGNTIYF.